There are a few counts of the clone carrying this T cell receptor beta chain. Antigen unknown. TCRdb independently ran MiXCR on the 5' RACE reads; one entry per CDR3 protein. The table includes roughly 190,000 distinct CDR3 sequences, more than 9% detected once. The sample is drawn from a study of T-cell memory formation after mild COVID-19. Study context: TCR clusters largely stayed donor specific. Regarding the study as a whole: Contracting CD4+ clones lay largely in CM and EM, with CD8+ ones residing in EMRA. CD4/CD8 balance characterized clones contracting day 15 to 85, and CD4+ skew characterized later expanders.

This CDR3 contains 16 residues. Per the germline V gene, CDR1 is SGHVS and CDR2 is FNYEAQ. Trimming left V 5 bases short and J 0 bases short, with 14 bases between. This sequence originates from a man aged 18 to 29 who had mild COVID-19 (a few samples of this study predate the infection). Cell type and time point are not known. The sequenced material came from PBMCs or a T cell subset sorted from them (not recorded which). The V gene is TRBV7-6, the J gene TRBJ2-1; D gene unclear. CDR3 sequence: CASSLTRPSSYNEQFF. The CDR3, as DNA: TGTGCCAGCAGCCTAACAAGGCCGAGCTCCTACAATGAGCAGTTCTTC.